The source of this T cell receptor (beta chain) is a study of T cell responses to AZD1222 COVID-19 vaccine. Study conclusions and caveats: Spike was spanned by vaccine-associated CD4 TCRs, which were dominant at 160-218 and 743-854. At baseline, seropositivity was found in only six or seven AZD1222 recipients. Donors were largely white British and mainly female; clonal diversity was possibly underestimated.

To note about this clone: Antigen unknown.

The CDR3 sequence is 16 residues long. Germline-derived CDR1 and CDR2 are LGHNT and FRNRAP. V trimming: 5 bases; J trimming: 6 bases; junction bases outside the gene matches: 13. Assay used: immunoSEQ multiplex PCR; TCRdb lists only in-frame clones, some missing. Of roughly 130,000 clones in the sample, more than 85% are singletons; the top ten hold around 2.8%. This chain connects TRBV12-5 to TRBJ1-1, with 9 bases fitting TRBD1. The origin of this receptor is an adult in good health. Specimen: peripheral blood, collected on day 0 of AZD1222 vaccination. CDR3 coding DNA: TGTGCTAGTGGTGAGGGGGACAGGGCATTGGGCGCTGAAGCTTTCTTT. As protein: CASGEGDRALGAEAFF.